The 10 T cell receptor beta chains reported below all come from one sample, sequenced in a study of early T cells in non-severe SARS-CoV-2 infection. In TCRdb, the 5' RACE reads were re-called with MiXCR into one record per CDR3 protein. Of around 39,000 distinct CDR3 sequences in the sample, approximately 8% were seen once. Sequencing was performed on whole blood, taken at baseline. These receptors all stem from an adult who was a healthcare worker with PCR-confirmed SARS-CoV-2 infection or an uninfected control (not recorded which).

This clonotype was counted at least ten times. This chain uses TRBV6-5 with TRBJ2-5; D gene unclear. Germline CDR1 MNHEY, CDR2 SVGAGI. The CDR3 contains 11 residues. The V end was cut by 6 bases, the J end by 5 bases, with 7 bases between. Here the CDR3 DNA reads TGTGCCAGCAGGGGTAGGGAGACCCAGTACTTC. Translation gives CASRGRETQYF.

The genes are TRBV11-1 and TRBJ2-2, with a tentative D call TRBD1 (6 bases). In germline, CDR1 is SGHAT, CDR2 FQDESV (reference sequence). With 5 bases removed from V and 4 bases from J, the gap between germline ends came to 20 bases. The CDR3 covers 17 residues. The CDR3 is CASSLRKQGQATGELFF. The CDR3, as DNA: TGTGCCAGCAGCCTGAGGAAGCAGGGGCAGGCCACCGGGGAGCTGTTTTTT.

This clonotype was seen many times. The rearrangement links TRBV28 to TRBJ1-3; D is uncertain. This CDR3 is built from 14 residues. Germline CDR1 is MDHEN and CDR2 is SYDVKM. V was cut by 5 bases and J by 3 bases, with 11 bases left in between. The DNA of the CDR3 is TGTGCCAGCAGTGGCGGGCCAGATGGAAACACCATATATTTT. It is translated as CASSGGPDGNTIYF.

A few counts support this clonotype. This chain links TRBV5-1 with TRBJ1-1; no reliable D call. The V gene's germline CDR1 is SGHRS and CDR2 YFSETQ. This CDR3 is built from 14 residues. Trimming left V 3 bases short and J 2 bases short, with 11 bases between. In nucleotides, the CDR3 is TGCGCCAGCAGCTACCTAGACAAAAACACTGAAGCTTTCTTT. It translates to CASSYLDKNTEAFF.

The chain is built from TRBV12-3 or TRBV12-4 and TRBJ2-3; D perhaps matches TRBD2 (6 bases). CDR3 length equals 15 residues. V lost 5 bases to trimming and J lost 0 bases, with 12 bases between them. In DNA, the CDR3 is TGTGCCAGCAGTCCACCGCGGGGTAGCACAGATACGCAGTATTTT. This translates into CASSPPRGSTDTQYF.

This clonotype was detected a few times. V usage is TRBV27 and J usage is TRBJ2-7, with 9 bases matching TRBD2. The V gene's germline CDR1 is MNHEY and CDR2 SMNVEV (reference sequence). The CDR3 is 16 residues long. With 2 bases clipped from V and 3 bases from J, the junction kept 8 bases outside the gene matches. The CDR3 nucleotides are TGTGCCAGCAGTTTACTCAGCGGGGGGCCCTTCTACGAGCAGTACTTC. Encoded protein: CASSLLSGGPFYEQYF.

The chain has TRBV5-5 and TRBJ2-5, with 7 positions matching TRBD2. The CDR3 extends over 14 amino acids. CDR1 is SGHKS, CDR2 YYEKEE, per germline (reference sequence). Germline trimming cut 4 bases from V and 4 bases from J; bases unmatched to any gene: 7. The CDR3 DNA reads TGTGCCAGCAGCCCGGGGGAGGGGATAGAGACCCAGTACTTC. This encodes CASSPGEGIETQYF. The variable domain in full, with the rest retrieved from reference TRBV5-5 and TRBJ2-5, is DAGVTQSPTHLIKTRGQQVTLRCSPISGHKSVSWYQQVLGQGPQFIFQYYEKEERGRGNFPDRFSARQFPNYSSELNVNALLLGDSALYLCASSPGEGIETQYFGPGTRLLVL.

The rearrangement joins TRBV11-2 to TRBJ1-1, with 7 bases lining up with TRBD1. The CDR3 extends over 14 amino acids. V lost 5 bases and J lost 4; bases outside the gene matches: 7. CDR1 is SGHAT and CDR2 is FQNNGV in the germline V gene. CDR3 sequence: CASSQSGGSTEAFF. The CDR3 bases are TGTGCCAGCAGCCAATCAGGGGGAAGCACTGAAGCTTTCTTT.

This clonotype has a count of ten or more. V usage is TRBV7-9 and J usage is TRBJ2-7; D is unclear. Germline V CDR1 and CDR2: SEHNR, FQNEAQ (reference sequence). Deletions cut 2 bases from V and 2 bases from J, with 10 bases between. The CDR3 is 14 amino acids. CDR3: CASSLTTGPYEQYF. The CDR3 DNA is TGTGCCAGCAGCTTAACTACCGGGCCCTACGAGCAGTACTTC.

This clonotype was seen a handful of times. The chain joins TRBV10-3 to TRBJ2-3; D is unclear. V lost 8 bases, J lost 1 base, and 16 bases lay in between. This CDR3 contains 15 residues. Germline V lookup: CDR1 ENHRY, CDR2 SYGVKD. CDR3: CAIGRQRTGTDTQYF. The CDR3 nucleotides read TGTGCCATCGGAAGACAACGGACGGGCACAGATACGCAGTATTTT.